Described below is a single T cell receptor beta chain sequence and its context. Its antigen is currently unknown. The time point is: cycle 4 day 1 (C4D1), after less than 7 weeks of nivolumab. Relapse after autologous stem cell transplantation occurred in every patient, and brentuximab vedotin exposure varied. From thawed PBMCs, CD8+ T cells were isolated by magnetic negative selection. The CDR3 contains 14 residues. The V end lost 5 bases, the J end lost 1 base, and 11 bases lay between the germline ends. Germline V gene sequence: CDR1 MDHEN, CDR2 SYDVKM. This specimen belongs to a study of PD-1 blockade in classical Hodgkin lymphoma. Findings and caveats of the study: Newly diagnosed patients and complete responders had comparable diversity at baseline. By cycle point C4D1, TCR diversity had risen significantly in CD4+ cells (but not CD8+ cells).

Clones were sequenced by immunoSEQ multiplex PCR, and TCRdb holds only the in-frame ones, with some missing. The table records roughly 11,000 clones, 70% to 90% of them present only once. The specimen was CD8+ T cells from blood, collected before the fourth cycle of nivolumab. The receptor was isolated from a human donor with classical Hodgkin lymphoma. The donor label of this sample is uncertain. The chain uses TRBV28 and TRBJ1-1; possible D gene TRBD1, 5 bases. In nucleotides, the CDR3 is TGTGCCAGCAGTCCGGGGACGGCGAACACTGAAGCTTTCTTT. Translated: CASSPGTANTEAFF.